This TCR beta chain was captured in a study of T cell repertoires in cytomegalovirus infection. Across the study: A matching HLA type, together with CMV infection, was signaled by public TCR beta signatures.

Germline CDR1 SEHNR, CDR2 FQNEAQ (reference sequence). V lost 3 bases and J lost 8; bases outside the gene matches: 18. The CDR3 totals 18 residues. Study observations and caveats: There were HLA-C-restricted CMV-specific TCR beta clonotypes dominating the ex vivo response.

TCRdb ran MiXCR on the reads and lists one entry per CDR3 protein. The top ten hold about 12% of the sample, which has roughly 310,000 distinct CDR3 sequences, about a sixth seen once. Concerning this clonotype: Its target is not known.

The receptor was isolated from a human donor in good health (CMV status not recorded). Some clones in this sample may be carry-over from other donors' samples. The sequencing sample was made of PBMCs. The J gene is TRBJ1-2, the V gene TRBV7-9, with 10 bases fitting TRBD1. CDR3 protein: CASSFAGTGDGFSRGYTF. The CDR3, as DNA: TGTGCCAGCAGCTTCGCCGGGACAGGGGACGGCTTCTCCCGGGGCTACACCTTC.